The 8 T cell receptor beta chains given below trace back to one sample, sequenced in a study of CD8+CD57+ T cells in acquired aplastic anemia. In patients chosen for sequencing, flow cytometry had shown CD8+CD57+ cell expansion. Profiling of TCR beta VDJ combinations and CDR3 sequences used genomic DNA as template. TCRdb reprocessed the reads with MiXCR, giving one entry per CDR3 protein. The sample lists 170,000 or so distinct CDR3 sequences; 40% to 60% were seen once. Sequenced material: sorted CD4+, CD8+, or CD8+CD57+ T cells (not recorded which) from PBMCs. Receptors originate from a human donor with aplastic anemia.

This clonotype was detected many times. The rearrangement links TRBV6-5 to TRBJ2-5; D may be TRBD1 or TRBD2 (5 bases each). Germline V gene data show CDR1 as MNHEY and CDR2 as SVGAGI. V dropped 3 bases and J dropped 3 bases, with 17 bases sitting between them. The CDR3 runs to 16 residues. CDR3 DNA sequence: TGTGCCAGCAGTTATTATCTCGGGGCTTTGAAAGAGACCCAGTACTTC. The encoded protein is CASSYYLGALKETQYF.

The rearrangement joins TRBV7-8 to TRBJ2-2; D gene ambiguous. The V gene's germline CDR1 is SGHVS and CDR2 FQNEAQ. The CDR3 has 11 amino acids. The V end was cut by 8 bases, the J end by 6 bases, with 7 bases between. In DNA form, the CDR3 reads TGTGCCAGCGTGAGATCCGGGGAGCTGTTTTTT. Translated: CASVRSGELFF.

CDR3 nucleotide sequence: TGTGCCACCACCCCCGGACGGACACCAAGACTGTTTTTT. Protein: CATTPGRTPRLFF. The chain is built from TRBV15 and TRBJ1-4; D perhaps matches TRBD1 (5 bases). Per germline, CDR1 LNHNV and CDR2 YYDKDF (reference sequence). The CDR3 has 13 amino acids. V lost 7 bases, J lost 13 bases, and 19 bases lay in between.

In this sample, this clonotype turned up a few times. This chain joins TRBV20-1 and TRBJ2-1; D perhaps matches TRBD2 (6 bases). Germline values: CDR1 DFQATT, CDR2 SNEGSKA (reference sequence). This CDR3 comprises 13 residues. Trimming left V 1 base short and J 5 bases short, with 9 bases between. The CDR3 DNA is TGCAGTGCTAGAGGGGAGGTTAACAATGAGCAGTTCTTC. Protein product: CSARGEVNNEQFF.

This clonotype was seen many times. This chain connects TRBV9 to TRBJ1-1; TRBD1 matches at 8 bases. The CDR3 is 15 residues long. The V gene's germline CDR1 is SGDLS and CDR2 YYNGEE. Trimming took 4 bases from V and 0 from J; bases not matched to a gene: 5. CDR3 DNA sequence: TGTGCCAGCAGCCCGTGGGACAGGCTGAACACTGAAGCTTTCTTT. Encoded protein: CASSPWDRLNTEAFF.

Many counts were recorded for this clonotype. The chain has TRBV29-1 and TRBJ2-1, with D perhaps matching TRBD2 (7 bases). The CDR3 length is 12 residues. Germline-derived CDR1 and CDR2 are SQVTM and ANQGSEA. Trimming removed 8 bases at V and 5 bases at J, with 13 bases between. In DNA, the CDR3 is TGCAGCCTAAGGGGGGGGGACAATGAGCAGTTCTTC. Translation: CSLRGGDNEQFF.

The table lists this clonotype with a few counts. This chain joins TRBV11-2 and TRBJ2-1, with TRBD2 identical over 10 bases. This CDR3 contains 14 residues. Germline CDR1 reads SGHAT; CDR2 reads FQNNGV. J lost 10 bases, V lost 1 base, and 4 bases had no gene match. The CDR3 sequence is CASSLGSLAGEQFF. CDR3 nucleotides: TGTGCCAGCAGCTTAGGCTCACTAGCGGGGGAGCAGTTCTTC. The full variable domain, completed using reference TRBV11-2 and TRBJ2-1, is EAGVAQSPRYKIIEKRQSVAFWCNPISGHATLYWYQQILGQGPKLLIQFQNNGVVDDSQLPKDRFSAERLKGVDSTLKIQPAKLEDSAVYLCASSLGSLAGEQFFGPGTRLTVL.

This clonotype was counted at least ten times. The chain joins TRBV3-1 to TRBJ2-7; TRBD1 aligns across 8 bases. Germline-derived CDR1 and CDR2 are LGHDT and YNNKEL (reference sequence). This CDR3 is built from 16 residues. V dropped 3 bases and J dropped 3; count of bases not matched to a gene: 10. The CDR3 spells CASSQDQDRVYYEQYF. CDR3 nucleotide sequence: TGTGCCAGCAGCCAGGATCAGGACAGGGTCTACTACGAGCAGTACTTC.